Listed below are T cell receptor beta chains from one sample, sequenced in a study of shared clonotypes between healthy human individuals. The repertoire was sequenced with immunoSEQ multiplex PCR; TCRdb's copy has only in-frame clones and lacks some. This table holds roughly 1,600,000 clones, approximately 98.5% found once. The sequenced sample was naive CD4+ T cells sorted from blood. The source is a man aged 30 to 45 in good health. The conserved cysteine and the conserved F or W are not part of the CDR3 here.

v_gene,j_gene,CDR3aa
TRBV18,TRBJ2-2,ASSRNTGELF
TRBV6-5,TRBJ2-1,ASSIAGSSNEQF
TRBV28,TRBJ2-7,ASNLLAGDSYEQY
TRBV19,TRBJ1-1,ASSTEGLYTEAF
TRBV25-1,TRBJ2-2,ASSPTVNTGELF
TRBV15,TRBJ2-1,ATSRDLLRVSYNEQF
TRBV10-3,TRBJ1-1,AIEGEVNTEAF
TRBV5-1,TRBJ1-3,ASSLEGTARSGNTIY
TRBV28,TRBJ2-1,ASSSPSGVYNEQF
TRBV10-3,TRBJ2-7,AISEGTVSSYEQY
TRBV19,TRBJ2-7,ASHPGQSSYEQY
TRBV18,TRBJ1-2,ASSSRGRGYT
TRBV10-3,TRBJ2-5,AISRGLAGVQSGQETQY
TRBV4-1,TRBJ2-5,ASSQDGIDGETQY
TRBV9,TRBJ2-2,ASSVSSGRANTGELF
TRBV28,TRBJ1-1,ASRRNVGRRASTEAF
TRBV9,TRBJ2-7,ASTPGLILYEQY
TRBV13,TRBJ2-2,ASSLRTSGRTGELF
TRBV18,TRBJ2-2,ASSPPSGLAGHTGELF
TRBV9,TRBJ1-4,ASSVAPKFEKLF
TRBV5-4,TRBJ2-7,ASSLPLGQYYEQY
TRBV7-9,TRBJ1-2,ASSTHRGRGYT
TRBV18,TRBJ2-1,ASSLRDRATDEQF
TRBV5-1,TRBJ2-4,ASSLERGHVAKNIQY
TRBV18,TRBJ2-1,ASSPPGGGKRNEQF
TRBV19,TRBJ1-5,ASSMWGTQH
TRBV7-8,TRBJ2-3,ASSYLGETDTQY
TRBV5-1,TRBJ2-2,ASSFGGVDTGELF
TRBV7-7,TRBJ2-5,ASSPSWGRQETQY
TRBV19,TRBJ2-5,ASQDRGETQY
TRBV4-1,TRBJ2-7,ASSQELASGSYEQY
TRBV9,TRBJ2-3,ASSAPGLAYTDTQY
TRBV7-9,TRBJ1-1,ASSRPDRATEAF
TRBV18,TRBJ1-1,ASSPPAGSTEAF
TRBV11-2,TRBJ2-5,ASSKEGTAPNFQTQY
TRBV6-1,TRBJ2-7,ASNRDRTYYEQY
TRBV11-2,TRBJ2-2,ASSLDLATNTGELF
TRBV5-4,TRBJ2-1,ASSLEGASNEQF
TRBV10-3,TRBJ2-1,AISETHLDQTFEQF
TRBV29-1,TRBJ2-6,SARGEWISGANVLT